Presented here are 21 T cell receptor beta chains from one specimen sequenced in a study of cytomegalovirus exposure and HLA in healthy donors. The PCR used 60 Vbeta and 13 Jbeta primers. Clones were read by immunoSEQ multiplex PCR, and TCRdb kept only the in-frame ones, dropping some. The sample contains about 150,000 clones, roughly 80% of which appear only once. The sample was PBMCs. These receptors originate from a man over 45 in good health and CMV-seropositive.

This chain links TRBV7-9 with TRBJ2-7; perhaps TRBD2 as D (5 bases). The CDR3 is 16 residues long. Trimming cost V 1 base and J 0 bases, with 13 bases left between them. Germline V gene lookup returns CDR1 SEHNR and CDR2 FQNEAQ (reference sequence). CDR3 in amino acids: CASSLGAGRSSYEQYF. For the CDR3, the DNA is TGTGCCAGCAGCTTAGGTGCGGGCCGTAGCTCCTACGAGCAGTACTTC.

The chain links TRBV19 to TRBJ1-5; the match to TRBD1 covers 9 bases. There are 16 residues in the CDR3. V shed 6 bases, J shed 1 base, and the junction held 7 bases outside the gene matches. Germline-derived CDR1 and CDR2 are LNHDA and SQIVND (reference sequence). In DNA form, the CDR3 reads TGTGCCAGTAGCGAGGACAGGGGTTCAAGCAATCAGCCCCAGCATTTT. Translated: CASSEDRGSSNQPQHF. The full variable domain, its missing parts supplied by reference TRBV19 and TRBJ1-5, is DGGITQSPKYLFRKEGQNVTLSCEQNLNHDAMYWYRQDPGQGLRLIYYSQIVNDFQKGDIAEGYSVSREKKESFPLTVTSAQKNPTAFYLCASSEDRGSSNQPQHFGDGTRLSIL.

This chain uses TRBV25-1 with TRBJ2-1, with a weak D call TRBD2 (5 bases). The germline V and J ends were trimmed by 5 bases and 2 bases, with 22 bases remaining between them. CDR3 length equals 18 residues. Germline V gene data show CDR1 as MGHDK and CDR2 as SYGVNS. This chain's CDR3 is CASSHPNFLATPYNEQFF. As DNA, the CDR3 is TGTGCCAGCAGTCACCCCAACTTCCTAGCAACTCCCTACAATGAGCAGTTCTTC.

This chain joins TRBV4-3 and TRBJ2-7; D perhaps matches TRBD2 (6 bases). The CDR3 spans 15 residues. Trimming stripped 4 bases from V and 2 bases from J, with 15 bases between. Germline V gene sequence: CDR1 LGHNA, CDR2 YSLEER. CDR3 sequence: CASSRSAAGPYEQYF. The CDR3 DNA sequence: TGCGCCAGCAGCCGCAGCGCAGCGGGCCCCTACGAGCAGTACTTC.

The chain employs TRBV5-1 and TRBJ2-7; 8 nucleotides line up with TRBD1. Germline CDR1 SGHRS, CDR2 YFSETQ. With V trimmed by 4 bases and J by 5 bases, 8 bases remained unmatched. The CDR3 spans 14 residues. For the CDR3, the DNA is TGCGCCAGCAGCACCGGACAGGGTGCCCACGAGCAGTACTTC. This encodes CASSTGQGAHEQYF.

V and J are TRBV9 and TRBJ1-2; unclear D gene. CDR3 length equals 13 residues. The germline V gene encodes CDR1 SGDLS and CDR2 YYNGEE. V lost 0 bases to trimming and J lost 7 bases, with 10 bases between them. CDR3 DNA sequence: TGTGCCAGCAGCGTAGGAGGTGGCCTTGGCTACACCTTC. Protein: CASSVGGGLGYTF. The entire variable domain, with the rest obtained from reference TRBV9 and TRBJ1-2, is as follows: DSGVTQTPKHLITATGQRVTLRCSPRSGDLSVYWYQQSLDQGLQFLIQYYNGEERAKGNILERFSAQQFPDLHSELNLSSLELGDSALYFCASSVGGGLGYTFGSGTRLTVV.

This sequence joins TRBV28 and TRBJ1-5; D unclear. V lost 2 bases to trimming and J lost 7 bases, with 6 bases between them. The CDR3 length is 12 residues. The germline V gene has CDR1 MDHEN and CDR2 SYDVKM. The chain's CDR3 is CASSLAEQPQHF. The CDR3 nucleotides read TGTGCCAGCAGTTTAGCAGAACAGCCCCAGCATTTT.

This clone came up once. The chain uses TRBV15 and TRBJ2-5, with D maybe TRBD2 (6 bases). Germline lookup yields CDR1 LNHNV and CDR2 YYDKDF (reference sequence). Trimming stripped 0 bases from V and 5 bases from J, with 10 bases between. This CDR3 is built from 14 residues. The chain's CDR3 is CATSRDIAGETQYF. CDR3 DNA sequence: TGTGCCACCAGCAGAGATATTGCGGGGGAGACCCAGTACTTC.

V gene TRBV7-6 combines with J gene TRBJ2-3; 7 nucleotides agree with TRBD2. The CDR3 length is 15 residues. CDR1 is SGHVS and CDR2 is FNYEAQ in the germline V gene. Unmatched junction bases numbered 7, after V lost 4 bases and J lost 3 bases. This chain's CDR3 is CASSSQGRGTDTQYF. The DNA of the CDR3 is TGTGCCAGCAGCTCCCAAGGGCGGGGGACAGATACGCAGTATTTT. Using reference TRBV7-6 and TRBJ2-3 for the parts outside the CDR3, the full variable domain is GAGVSQSPRYKVTKRGQDVALRCDPISGHVSLYWYRQALGQGPEFLTYFNYEAQQDKSGLPNDRFSAERPEGSISTLTIQRTEQRDSAMYRCASSSQGRGTDTQYFGPGTRLTVL.

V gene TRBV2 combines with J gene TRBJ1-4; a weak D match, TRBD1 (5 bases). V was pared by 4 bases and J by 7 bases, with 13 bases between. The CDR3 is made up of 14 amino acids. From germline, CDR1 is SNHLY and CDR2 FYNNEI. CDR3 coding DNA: TGTGCCAGCAGTGCGGAGCAGGGTGGTGAAAAACTGTTTTTT. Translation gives CASSAEQGGEKLFF.

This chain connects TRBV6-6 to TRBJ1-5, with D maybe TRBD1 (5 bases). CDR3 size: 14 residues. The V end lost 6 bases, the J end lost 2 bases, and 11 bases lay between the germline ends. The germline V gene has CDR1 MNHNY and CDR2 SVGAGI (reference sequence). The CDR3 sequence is CASSQGGGNQPQHF. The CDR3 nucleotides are TGTGCCAGCAGCCAGGGAGGTGGCAATCAGCCCCAGCATTTT.

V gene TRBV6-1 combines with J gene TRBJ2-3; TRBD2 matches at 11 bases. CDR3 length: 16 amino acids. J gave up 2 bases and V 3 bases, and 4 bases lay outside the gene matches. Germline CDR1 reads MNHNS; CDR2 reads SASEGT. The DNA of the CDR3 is TGTGCCAGCAGTGAGGGGGGACTAGCGGTCACAGATACGCAGTATTTT. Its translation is CASSEGGLAVTDTQYF.

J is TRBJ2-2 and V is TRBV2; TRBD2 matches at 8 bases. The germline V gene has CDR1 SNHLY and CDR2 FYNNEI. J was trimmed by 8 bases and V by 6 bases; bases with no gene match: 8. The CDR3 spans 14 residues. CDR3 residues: CASSPNGGVGELFF. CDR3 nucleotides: TGTGCCAGCAGCCCAAACGGGGGGGTTGGGGAGCTGTTTTTT.

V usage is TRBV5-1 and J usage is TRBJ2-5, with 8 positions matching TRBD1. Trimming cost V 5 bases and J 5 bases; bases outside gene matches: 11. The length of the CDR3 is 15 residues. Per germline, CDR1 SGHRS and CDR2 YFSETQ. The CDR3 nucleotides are TGCGCCAGCAGTTATCAATCGCAGGGGGCTGAGACCCAGTACTTC. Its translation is CASSYQSQGAETQYF. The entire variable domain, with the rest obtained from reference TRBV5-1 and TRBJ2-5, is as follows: KAGVTQTPRYLIKTRGQQVTLSCSPISGHRSVSWYQQTPGQGLQFLFEYFSETQRNKGNFPGRFSGRQFSNSRSEMNVSTLELGDSALYLCASSYQSQGAETQYFGPGTRLLVL.

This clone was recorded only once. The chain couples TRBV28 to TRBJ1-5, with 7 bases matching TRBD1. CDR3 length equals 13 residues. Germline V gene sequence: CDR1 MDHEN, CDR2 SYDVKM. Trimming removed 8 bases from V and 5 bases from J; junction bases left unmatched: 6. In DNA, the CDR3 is TGTGCCAGCCTAGACAGGGCGGATCAGCCCCAGCATTTT. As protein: CASLDRADQPQHF.

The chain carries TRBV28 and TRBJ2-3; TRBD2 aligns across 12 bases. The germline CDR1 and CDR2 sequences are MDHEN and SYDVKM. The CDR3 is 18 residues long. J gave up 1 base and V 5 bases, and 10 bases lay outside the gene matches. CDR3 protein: CASSPTLAGGDCTDTQYF. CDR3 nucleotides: TGTGCCAGCAGTCCGACGCTAGCGGGGGGGGATTGCACAGATACGCAGTATTTT.

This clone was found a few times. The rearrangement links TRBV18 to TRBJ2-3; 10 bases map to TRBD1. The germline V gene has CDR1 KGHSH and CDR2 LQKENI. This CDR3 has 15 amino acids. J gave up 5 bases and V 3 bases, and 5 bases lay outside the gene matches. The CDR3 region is CASSPLGQGLDTQYF. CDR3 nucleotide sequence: TGTGCCAGCTCACCGTTGGGACAGGGGTTAGATACGCAGTATTTT.

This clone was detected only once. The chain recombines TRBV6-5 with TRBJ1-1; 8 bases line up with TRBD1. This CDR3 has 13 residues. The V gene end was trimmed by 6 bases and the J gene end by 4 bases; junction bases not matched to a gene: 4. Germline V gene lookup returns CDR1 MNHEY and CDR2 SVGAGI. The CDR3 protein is CASSSRGPTEAFF. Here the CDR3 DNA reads TGTGCCAGCAGCTCCAGGGGGCCCACTGAAGCTTTCTTT.

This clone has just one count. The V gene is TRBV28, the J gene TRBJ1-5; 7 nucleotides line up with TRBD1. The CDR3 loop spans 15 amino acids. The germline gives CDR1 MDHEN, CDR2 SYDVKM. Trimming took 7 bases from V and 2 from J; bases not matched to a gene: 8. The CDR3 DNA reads TGTGCCAGCACTAGCCAGGGGGAGGGCAATCAGCCCCAGCATTTT. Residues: CASTSQGEGNQPQHF.

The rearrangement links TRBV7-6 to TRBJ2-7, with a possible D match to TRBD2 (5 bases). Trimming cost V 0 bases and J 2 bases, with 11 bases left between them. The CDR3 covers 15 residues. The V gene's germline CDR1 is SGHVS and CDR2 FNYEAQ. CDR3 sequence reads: CASSLAGGGTYEQYF. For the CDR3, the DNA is TGTGCCAGCAGCTTAGCGGGCGGAGGAACCTACGAGCAGTACTTC.

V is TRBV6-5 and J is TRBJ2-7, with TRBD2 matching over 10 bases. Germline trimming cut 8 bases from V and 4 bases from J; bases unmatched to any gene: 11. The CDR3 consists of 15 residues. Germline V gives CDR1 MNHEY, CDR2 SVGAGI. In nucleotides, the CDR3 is TGTGCCAGCGAGACCCGGACTAGCGGCCTATACGAGCAGTACTTC. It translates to CASETRTSGLYEQYF.